The next 27 T cell receptor beta chains were all read from a single sample in a study of blood T cell repertoires in COVID-19. This table comes from immunoSEQ multiplex PCR, and its TCRdb copy is limited to in-frame clones, with some not included. The data contain approximately 230,000 clones, roughly 88% of them seen just once; the ten biggest clones take up around 6.3%. Sequenced input: peripheral blood. The receptors stem from a woman aged 30 to 39 with COVID-19, enrolled during active disease.

V and J are TRBV7-9 and TRBJ2-6; tentative D call: TRBD1 (8 bases). The CDR3 spans 19 residues. Germline V lookup: CDR1 SEHNR, CDR2 FQNEAQ (reference sequence). Trimming took 3 bases from V and 1 from J, leaving 19 bases between them. The CDR3 DNA sequence: TGTGCCAGCAGCTTTCTAGCTGGACAGGGAGGGTCTGGGGCCAACGTCCTGACTTTC. Protein product: CASSFLAGQGGSGANVLTF.

The rearrangement uses TRBV27 and TRBJ2-7; 9 bases align to TRBD1. The CDR3 consists of 14 residues. The ends lost 3 bases at V and 1 base at J; junction bases unmatched: 1. The germline gives CDR1 MNHEY, CDR2 SMNVEV (reference sequence). The CDR3: CASSLGQGSYEQYF. CDR3 coding DNA: TGTGCCAGCAGTTTGGGACAGGGTTCCTACGAGCAGTACTTC.

The chain couples TRBV7-2 to TRBJ1-3; TRBD1 matches at 8 bases. The germline V gene has CDR1 SGHTA and CDR2 FQGNSA. Losses at the gene ends were 4 bases for V and 2 bases for J; bases not matched to a gene: 4. This CDR3 spans 15 amino acids. The DNA of the CDR3 is TGTGCCAGCAGCTCCCTGACAGGGGCTGGAAACACCATATATTTT. This sequence encodes CASSSLTGAGNTIYF.

The rearrangement links TRBV19 to TRBJ1-5; 8 bases are shared with TRBD1. Germline values: CDR1 LNHDA, CDR2 SQIVND (reference sequence). The CDR3 runs 17 residues. Unmatched junction bases numbered 9, after V lost 5 bases and J lost 0 bases. The DNA for the CDR3 is TGTGCCAGTAGTTCCCGCCAGGGGGCTTATAGCAATCAGCCCCAGCATTTT. Its protein is CASSSRQGAYSNQPQHF. Using reference TRBV19 and TRBJ1-5 for the parts outside the CDR3, the full variable domain is DGGITQSPKYLFRKEGQNVTLSCEQNLNHDAMYWYRQDPGQGLRLIYYSQIVNDFQKGDIAEGYSVSREKKESFPLTVTSAQKNPTAFYLCASSSRQGAYSNQPQHFGDGTRLSIL.

The V call is TRBV15, the J call TRBJ2-2; 9 bases agree with TRBD2. The CDR3 covers 17 residues. With V trimmed by 0 bases and J by 5 bases, 7 bases remained unmatched. Germline V gives CDR1 LNHNV, CDR2 YYDKDF (reference sequence). CDR3 sequence: CATSREWIAGDTGELFF. The CDR3 DNA is TGTGCCACCAGCAGAGAGTGGATAGCGGGAGATACCGGGGAGCTGTTTTTT.

The chain combines TRBV2 with TRBJ1-1; D not certain. V lost 11 bases, J lost 10 bases, and 14 bases lay in between. This CDR3 contains 10 residues. Germline lookup yields CDR1 SNHLY and CDR2 FYNNEI. The CDR3 reads CAGGGVAAFF. In nucleotides, the CDR3 is TGTGCCGGAGGCGGGGTTGCAGCTTTCTTT.

This clone was counted only a few times. Other DNA sequences from this sample encode an identical CDR3 as well. The V call is TRBV7-2, the J call TRBJ2-3; the match to TRBD2 covers 10 bases. CDR1 SGHTA and CDR2 FQGNSA come from the germline V gene. The CDR3 is 16 amino acids. The junction had 3 bases not matched to a gene; V was cut back by 2 bases and J by 1 base. For the CDR3, the DNA is TGTGCCAGCAGCTTAAGGCTAGCGGGGGGCACAGATACGCAGTATTTT. Translating gives CASSLRLAGGTDTQYF.

V usage is TRBV6-6 and J usage is TRBJ2-7; D remains ambiguous. The V gene lost 0 bases and the J gene lost 0 bases, with 6 bases spanning the gap. The length of the CDR3 is 14 residues. Germline values: CDR1 MNHNY, CDR2 SVGAGI (reference sequence). The CDR3 bases are TGTGCCAGCAGTTACTCCCGGGTCTCCTACGAGCAGTACTTC. It specifies CASSYSRVSYEQYF.

J is TRBJ1-2 and V is TRBV7-2; D not certain. This CDR3 contains 13 residues. Between the trimmed V and J ends, which lost 5 bases and 1 base, there was a span of 8 bases. Germline lookup yields CDR1 SGHTA and CDR2 FQGNSA. The CDR3 bases are TGTGCCAGCAGCCCCCTCTATAACTATGGCTACACCTTC. It encodes CASSPLYNYGYTF. Variable domain in full (rest from reference TRBV7-2 and TRBJ1-2): GAGVSQSPSNKVTEKGKDVELRCDPISGHTALYWYRQSLGQGLEFLIYFQGNSAPDKSGLPSDRFSAERTGGSVSTLTIQRTQQEDSAVYLCASSPLYNYGYTFGSGTRLTVV.

The V call is TRBV5-4, the J call TRBJ2-7, with D unclear. This CDR3 region has 13 residues. Deletions cut 3 bases from V and 6 bases from J, with 13 bases between. Germline assignment: CDR1 SGHNT and CDR2 YYREEE (reference sequence). The CDR3 region is CASSSEVRGEQYV. CDR3 nucleotide sequence: TGTGCCAGCAGCTCCGAGGTACGAGGCGAGCAGTACGTC.

The chain uses TRBV5-5 and TRBJ2-7; D remains ambiguous. The CDR3 covers 14 residues. Trimming shortened V by 0 bases and J by 3 bases, and 10 bases separated the two germline ends. Germline CDR1 and CDR2: SGHKS and YYEKEE (reference sequence). As DNA, the CDR3 is TGTGCCAGCAGCTTGGGGAGCAGCTTCTACGAGCAGTACTTC. Translating it yields CASSLGSSFYEQYF.

The chain links TRBV6-2 or TRBV6-3 to TRBJ2-1, with 10 bases aligning to TRBD2. In germline, CDR1 is MNHEY, CDR2 SVGEGT. The CDR3 consists of 15 residues. V was pared by 6 bases and J by 2 bases, with 4 bases of the junction left unmatched. CDR3 sequence reads: CASSRTSGPYNEQFF. As DNA, the CDR3 is TGTGCCAGCAGCCGGACTAGCGGACCCTACAATGAGCAGTTCTTC.

This chain joins TRBV5-4 and TRBJ2-3, with D perhaps matching TRBD2 (7 bases). CDR1 is SGHNT, CDR2 YYREEE, per germline (reference sequence). The length of the CDR3 is 17 residues. Deletions cut 5 bases from V and 6 bases from J, with 25 bases between. The CDR3 loop reads CASSQRRGGASSDTQYF. The CDR3 region has the DNA TGTGCCAGCAGTCAAAGGAGGGGGGGCGCTTCATCCGATACGCAGTATTTT.

The V call is TRBV11-2, the J call TRBJ2-1; the match to TRBD2 covers 11 bases. Germline V CDR1 and CDR2: SGHAT, FQNNGV. The CDR3 is 15 amino acids. Trimming removed 5 bases from V and 8 bases from J; junction bases left unmatched: 8. The CDR3 sequence: CASSRRLAGNDEQFF. Written as DNA, the CDR3 is TGTGCCAGCAGCCGCAGACTAGCGGGGAACGATGAGCAGTTCTTC.

The chain carries TRBV11-2 and TRBJ1-5; D might be TRBD1 (5 bases). CDR3 length equals 15 residues. Trimming removed 0 bases from V and 6 bases from J, with 12 bases in between. Germline CDR1 is SGHAT and CDR2 is FQNNGV. DNA for the CDR3: TGTGCCAGCAGCTTAGACCGGGGGGGTGGTCAGCCCCAGCATTTT. Its protein product is CASSLDRGGGQPQHF.

The CDR3 DNA reads as TGTGCCAGTACCGCCCAGGTAAACACTGAAGCTTTCTTT. It specifies CASTAQVNTEAFF. The rearrangement joins TRBV19 to TRBJ1-1; the D is unclear. CDR1 and CDR2 (germline): LNHDA, SQIVND (reference sequence). The CDR3 is 13 amino acids. The V end lost 7 bases, the J end lost 2 bases, and 11 bases lay between the germline ends.

This clone was picked up one time. The chain has TRBV6-2 or TRBV6-3 and TRBJ1-2; 9 nucleotides match TRBD1. Unmatched junction bases numbered 6, after V lost 2 bases and J lost 5 bases. There are 15 residues in the CDR3. Per germline, CDR1 MNHEY and CDR2 SVGEGT. The CDR3 reads CASSYGGTGIYGYTF. CDR3 nucleotides: TGTGCCAGCAGTTACGGAGGGACAGGGATATATGGCTACACCTTC.

The rearrangement links TRBV7-8 to TRBJ1-2, with D uncertain. This CDR3 is 14 amino acids long. The V end lost 5 bases, the J end lost 4 bases, and 14 bases lay between the germline ends. Per germline, CDR1 SGHVS and CDR2 FQNEAQ. CDR3 DNA: TGTGCCAGCAGCCGCCACGAGGGAACCTATGGCTACACCTTC. As protein: CASSRHEGTYGYTF. The full variable domain, in which reference TRBV7-8 and TRBJ1-2 provide the parts outside the CDR3, is GAGVSQSPRYKVAKRGQDVALRCDPISGHVSLFWYQQALGQGPEFLTYFQNEAQLDKSGLPSDRFFAERPEGSVSTLKIQRTQQEDSAVYLCASSRHEGTYGYTFGSGTRLTVV.

This clone was seen only once. This sequence joins TRBV15 and TRBJ1-4; D remains unclear. The V and J ends lost 1 base and 6 bases respectively, with 3 bases between them. CDR3 size: 12 residues. The germline V gene encodes CDR1 LNHNV and CDR2 YYDKDF (reference sequence). The CDR3 nucleotides read TGTGCCACCAGCAGAGCGGATGAAAAACTGTTTTTT. Encoded protein: CATSRADEKLFF.

This clone has just a few counts. This chain joins TRBV10-2 and TRBJ2-2; D unresolved. Deletions cut 6 bases from V and 2 bases from J, with 7 bases between. The CDR3 consists of 13 residues. The germline CDR1 and CDR2 sequences are WSHSY and SAAADI. CDR3 bases: TGCGCCAGCAGACGAGAAAACACCGGGGAGCTGTTTTTT. Translating gives CASRRENTGELFF.

The chain combines TRBV10-3 with TRBJ1-2; 7 bases are a match to TRBD1. Germline V lookup: CDR1 ENHRY, CDR2 SYGVKD. The trim removed 8 bases at V and 1 base at J, leaving 13 bases unmatched. The CDR3 spans 16 residues. This chain's CDR3 is CAIGSPDRAHNYGYTF. The DNA of the CDR3 is TGTGCCATCGGCTCACCAGACAGGGCCCATAACTATGGCTACACCTTC.

V gene TRBV6-6 combines with J gene TRBJ1-5; 10 bases match TRBD1. V shed 7 bases and J 5 bases; nucleotides not matched to a gene: 8. Per germline, CDR1 MNHNY and CDR2 SVGAGI (reference sequence). This CDR3 has 15 residues. The CDR3 DNA reads TGTGCCAGCACCACGAAGACAGGGGGCCATCAGCCCCAGCATTTT. Protein: CASTTKTGGHQPQHF.

The chain carries TRBV19 and TRBJ2-5; a possible D gene is TRBD2 (5 bases). V was pared by 6 bases and J by 2 bases, with 10 bases between. The CDR3 sequence is 13 residues long. CDR1 LNHDA and CDR2 SQIVND come from the germline V gene (reference sequence). This CDR3 reads CASSMGVQETQYF. The DNA for the CDR3 is TGTGCCAGTAGCATGGGAGTACAAGAGACCCAGTACTTC.

The chain has TRBV3-1 (or the pseudogene TRBV3-2) and TRBJ1-5; D remains ambiguous. The V end lost 0 bases, the J end lost 6 bases, and 9 bases lay between the germline ends. The CDR3 covers 14 residues. Germline loops: CDR1 LGHDT, CDR2 YNNKEL (reference sequence). CDR3 DNA: TGTGCCAGCAGCCAAGAGCGATCGGGTCAGCCCCAGCATTTT. This translates into CASSQERSGQPQHF.

The V and J genes are TRBV11-2 and TRBJ2-3; the D is unclear. With 1 base removed from V and 3 bases from J, the gap between germline ends came to 8 bases. The CDR3 extends over 14 amino acids. Germline V gives CDR1 SGHAT, CDR2 FQNNGV. In nucleotides, the CDR3 is TGTGCCAGCAGCTTAGTGGGCCAAACAGATACGCAGTATTTT. Its protein product is CASSLVGQTDTQYF.

The chain uses TRBV18 and TRBJ2-1; possible D gene TRBD2, 5 bases. The CDR3 length is 13 residues. From germline, CDR1 is KGHSH and CDR2 LQKENI. V lost 1 base and J 6 bases, leaving 7 bases between the germline ends. CDR3 in amino acids: CASSPLRGNEQFF. Written as DNA, the CDR3 is TGTGCCAGCTCACCACTTCGGGGCAATGAGCAGTTCTTC.

The rearrangement links TRBV11-2 to TRBJ2-7, with 10 bases that match TRBD1. The germline gives CDR1 SGHAT, CDR2 FQNNGV. Losses at the gene ends were 2 bases for V and 5 bases for J; bases not matched to a gene: 6. The CDR3 covers 15 residues. CDR3 DNA: TGTGCCAGCAGCTTATCGGAGACAGGGGGCGACGAGCAGTACTTC. Protein product: CASSLSETGGDEQYF.